The clone carrying this TCR beta chain was picked up one time. The data belong to a study of blood T cell repertoires in COVID-19. The method was immunoSEQ multiplex PCR; TCRdb's version includes in-frame clones alone and lacks a portion of them. The sample includes about 15,000 clones, approximately 80% seen only once; the top ten take under 20%. The CDR3 length is 18 residues. With 2 bases clipped from V and 3 bases from J, the junction kept 10 bases outside the gene matches. CDR1 and CDR2 from the germline V gene are LGHDT and YNNKEL (reference sequence). Sequenced: peripheral blood. The clonotype was recovered from a human donor in a cohort sampled during active COVID-19. This chain joins TRBV3-1 (or the pseudogene TRBV3-2) and TRBJ1-2; the match to TRBD1 covers 12 bases. CDR3: CASSQISGTGGLHYGYTF. Written as DNA, the CDR3 is TGTGCCAGCAGCCAAATTTCCGGGACAGGGGGCTTGCACTATGGCTACACCTTC.